This T cell receptor beta chain was obtained from a study of T cells after yellow fever vaccination. Overall study: SMART-Seq v4 Ultra Low Input prepared the low-cell-number fractions. Overall study results and limits: Subsequent booster samples again held most clones from primary vaccination (approximately 95% CD4, nearly 90% CD8).

By 5'RACE template switching, TCR cDNA was produced, with a universal primer site and UMIs added in the process. TCRdb called the 5' RACE reads again in MiXCR, with one record for every CDR3 protein. The repertoire holds 500,000 to 550,000 distinct CDR3 sequences, with roughly 22% as singletons. CDR1 is SGHTA and CDR2 is FQGNSA in the germline V gene. The V end was cut by 7 bases, the J end by 3 bases, with 12 bases between. The CDR3 is made up of 13 amino acids. A note on this clonotype: Antigen specificity is unknown.

The receptor's source is a man aged 18 to 30 who received the YFV17D yellow fever vaccine. The genes are TRBV7-2 and TRBJ2-5; D ambiguous. The material sequenced was PBMCs, taken approximately 20 days after the first yellow fever vaccination. The CDR3 here is CASNYGREETQYF. In DNA form, the CDR3 reads TGTGCCAGCAACTACGGAAGGGAAGAGACCCAGTACTTC.